What follows are 23 T cell receptor beta chains derived from one specimen sequenced in a study of cytomegalovirus exposure and HLA in healthy donors. Clones were read by immunoSEQ multiplex PCR, and TCRdb kept only the in-frame ones, dropping some. The profile shows 78,000 or so clones, around 94% of them singletons. Specimen: PBMCs. The source is a woman aged 18 to 35 in good health and CMV-seropositive.

V and J are TRBV15 and TRBJ2-2, with 7 bases matching TRBD2. This CDR3 has 19 residues. The V and J ends lost 0 bases and 3 bases, in that order; junction bases with no gene match: 13. Looked up from germline, CDR1 is LNHNV and CDR2 is YYDKDF (reference sequence). The CDR3 DNA sequence: TGTGCCACCAGCAGAGATAGTTTAGGAGCGGGACTTCACACCGGGGAGCTGTTTTTT. This encodes CATSRDSLGAGLHTGELFF. The whole variable domain, remainder taken from reference TRBV15 and TRBJ2-2, is DAMVIQNPRYQVTQFGKPVTLSCSQTLNHNVMYWYQQKSSQAPKLLFHYYDKDFNNEADTPDNFQSRRPNTSFCFLDIRSPGLGDTAMYLCATSRDSLGAGLHTGELFFGEGSRLTVL.

The V and J genes are TRBV7-8 and TRBJ2-7, with 8 bases lining up with TRBD2. Germline loops: CDR1 SGHVS, CDR2 FQNEAQ. The J segment lost 7 bases and the V segment lost 1 base, leaving 12 bases of the junction unmatched. The CDR3 consists of 16 residues. The CDR3 protein is CASSLGNRAVAGEQYF. Written as DNA, the CDR3 is TGTGCCAGCAGCTTAGGGAACAGGGCCGTAGCGGGAGAGCAGTACTTC.

This clone was seen only once. The gene calls are TRBV5-1 and TRBJ2-5, with D perhaps TRBD1 (6 bases). The germline gives CDR1 SGHRS, CDR2 YFSETQ. The CDR3 extends over 13 amino acids. V lost 0 bases and J lost 5, with 8 bases in between. The CDR3, as DNA: TGCGCCAGCAGCTTGGACAGGGTGGAGACCCAGTACTTC. Translated, it gives CASSLDRVETQYF.

The V call is TRBV28, the J call TRBJ1-6, with TRBD1 matching over 7 bases. The CDR3 sequence is 18 residues long. Germline CDR1 MDHEN, CDR2 SYDVKM. Trimming took 5 bases from V and 3 from J; bases not matched to a gene: 13. CDR3 amino acids: CASSPARAGTVYNSPLHF. CDR3 sequence (DNA): TGTGCCAGCAGTCCAGCCCGCGCGGGGACAGTCTATAATTCACCCCTCCACTTT.

The rearrangement joins TRBV16 to TRBJ1-2, with 7 bases lining up with TRBD1. CDR1 is KGHSY and CDR2 is FQNENV in the germline V gene. The CDR3 sequence is 15 residues long. V gave up 1 base and J gave up 3 bases; unmatched junction bases: 5. The CDR3 spells CASSQLQGQYYGYTF. The CDR3 nucleotides read TGTGCCAGCAGCCAATTACAGGGACAGTACTATGGCTACACCTTC.

The chain joins TRBV19 to TRBJ1-2; D is undetermined. Trimming cost V 1 base and J 6 bases, with 6 bases left between them. Germline V CDR1 and CDR2: LNHDA, SQIVND (reference sequence). The CDR3 loop spans 12 amino acids. The CDR3 sequence is CASSIASHGYTF. CDR3 DNA sequence: TGTGCCAGTAGTATAGCAAGCCATGGCTACACCTTC.

This chain links TRBV5-1 with TRBJ1-1; D call uncertain. This CDR3 has 14 residues. Germline CDR1 reads SGHRS; CDR2 reads YFSETQ. The V end was cut by 4 bases, the J end by 8 bases, with 18 bases between. The CDR3 nucleotides read TGCGCCAGCAGCCCGCTTCGGGGATACTCAGAAGCTTTCTTT. This gives the protein CASSPLRGYSEAFF.

CDR3 bases: TGTGCCAGCAGCCAATTGGGACAGGGGATAGGCAATGAGCAGTTCTTC. Amino acid sequence: CASSQLGQGIGNEQFF. This chain joins TRBV11-2 and TRBJ2-1, with 10 bases matching TRBD1. Germline CDR1 reads SGHAT; CDR2 reads FQNNGV. The CDR3 covers 16 residues. V lost 5 bases, J lost 6 bases, and 10 bases stayed unmatched.

The chain employs TRBV5-1 and TRBJ2-7; a weak D match, TRBD1 (5 bases). V was trimmed by 0 bases and J by 3 bases, leaving 10 bases between them. The CDR3 is 14 amino acids. Germline V gene data show CDR1 as SGHRS and CDR2 as YFSETQ. The CDR3 is CASSLDLGRYEQYF. CDR3 coding DNA: TGCGCCAGCAGCTTGGATCTGGGGCGCTACGAGCAGTACTTC.

The rearrangement joins TRBV12-5 to TRBJ2-1, with 7 bases lining up with TRBD2. The ends lost 2 bases at V and 6 bases at J; junction bases unmatched: 13. This CDR3 has 17 residues. Germline values: CDR1 LGHNT, CDR2 FRNRAP. The CDR3 protein is CASGLTPTGGRVNEQFF. CDR3 nucleotides: TGTGCTAGTGGTTTGACTCCCACGGGCGGGAGAGTCAATGAGCAGTTCTTC.

The chain recombines TRBV2 with TRBJ2-2, with D maybe TRBD2 (6 bases). The CDR3 length is 16 residues. V lost 6 bases to trimming and J lost 6 bases, with 20 bases between them. Germline CDR1 is SNHLY and CDR2 is FYNNEI. The DNA for the CDR3 is TGTGCCAGCAGCCAGATGGGGGGTAGGGGACCCGGGGAGCTGTTTTTT. Protein sequence: CASSQMGGRGPGELFF.

This sequence joins TRBV15 and TRBJ2-5; D remains unclear. The CDR3 covers 12 residues. Looked up from germline, CDR1 is LNHNV and CDR2 is YYDKDF (reference sequence). The V end lost 5 bases, the J end lost 0 bases, and 4 bases lay between the germline ends. Here the CDR3 reads CATSPYQETQYF. CDR3 coding DNA: TGTGCCACCAGCCCGTACCAAGAGACCCAGTACTTC.

V is TRBV5-4 and J is TRBJ2-7, with 7 bases lining up with TRBD2. Germline V gives CDR1 SGHNT, CDR2 YYREEE (reference sequence). V lost 0 bases to trimming and J lost 1 base; unmatched junction nucleotides: 7. The CDR3 contains 16 residues. CDR3 amino acids: CASSLVPTSPSYEQYF. DNA for the CDR3: TGTGCCAGCAGCTTGGTGCCGACTAGCCCTTCCTACGAGCAGTACTTC.

The V call is TRBV5-4, the J call TRBJ1-2, with TRBD1 matching 8 bases. CDR1 is SGHNT and CDR2 is YYREEE in the germline V gene (reference sequence). This CDR3 has 16 amino acids. Trimming at V came to 0 bases and at J to 1 base, leaving 5 bases not matched to a gene. CDR3 sequence reads: CASSLGTGLINYGYTF. The CDR3, as DNA: TGTGCCAGCAGCTTGGGGACAGGGCTAATTAACTATGGCTACACCTTC. Complete variable domain (other parts from reference TRBV5-4 and TRBJ1-2): ETGVTQSPTHLIKTRGQQVTLRCSSQSGHNTVSWYQQALGQGPQFIFQYYREEENGRGNFPPRFSGLQFPNYSSELNVNALELDDSALYLCASSLGTGLINYGYTFGSGTRLTVV.

The chain couples TRBV27 to TRBJ1-1, with 7 bases fitting TRBD1. This CDR3 has 14 amino acids. Germline assignment: CDR1 MNHEY and CDR2 SMNVEV (reference sequence). With 6 bases clipped from V and 6 bases from J, the junction kept 10 bases outside the gene matches. The CDR3 DNA reads TGTGCCAGCAGCACGGGGGTCAGGGGGGCTGAAGCTTTCTTT. Encoded protein: CASSTGVRGAEAFF.

The chain joins TRBV30 to TRBJ2-7; the D is unclear. V lost 5 bases and J lost 0, with 11 bases in between. Per germline, CDR1 GTSNPN and CDR2 SVGIG (reference sequence). The CDR3 spans 13 residues. CDR3 in DNA: TGTGCCTGGGAGGCGGAATACTCCTACGAGCAGTACTTC. Its translation: CAWEAEYSYEQYF.

V gene TRBV28 combines with J gene TRBJ2-1; 8 bases map to TRBD2. Germline-derived CDR1 and CDR2 are MDHEN and SYDVKM. CDR3 length equals 19 residues. The J segment lost 0 bases and the V segment lost 0 bases, leaving 10 bases of the junction unmatched. As DNA, the CDR3 is TGTGCCAGCAGTTTATGGCGTAGCGGGAAAATAAGCTCCTACAATGAGCAGTTCTTC. Translating gives CASSLWRSGKISSYNEQFF.

The chain links TRBV2 to TRBJ2-7; the D gene is possibly TRBD2 (6 bases). The V gene lost 6 bases and the J gene lost 6 bases, with 15 bases spanning the gap. This CDR3 spans 13 amino acids. The germline CDR1 and CDR2 sequences are SNHLY and FYNNEI. The CDR3 coding sequence is TGTGCCAGCAGGTGGGACTCCCGAGGCGAGCAGTACTTC. It encodes CASRWDSRGEQYF. The full variable domain, rest sourced from reference TRBV2 and TRBJ2-7, is EPEVTQTPSHQVTQMGQEVILRCVPISNHLYFYWYRQILGQKVEFLVSFYNNEISEKSEIFDDQFSVERPDGSNFTLKIRSTKLEDSAMYFCASRWDSRGEQYFGPGTRLTVT.

The gene calls are TRBV19 and TRBJ1-6; the D is unclear. The CDR3 is made up of 14 amino acids. Germline V gene lookup returns CDR1 LNHDA and CDR2 SQIVND (reference sequence). Trimming took 2 bases from V and 8 from J, leaving 10 bases between them. DNA for the CDR3: TGTGCCAGTAGTATATTTGACTCCGATTCACCCCTCCACTTT. Translating gives CASSIFDSDSPLHF.

The chain recombines TRBV7-9 with TRBJ1-5, with TRBD1 identical over 9 bases. The V segment lost 5 bases and the J segment 4 bases; nucleotides outside the gene matches: 3. CDR1 and CDR2 from the germline V gene are SEHNR and FQNEAQ (reference sequence). CDR3 size: 14 residues. The CDR3 region has the DNA TGTGCCAGCAGCATGACAGGGGGGAATCAGCCCCAGCATTTT. It codes for CASSMTGGNQPQHF. The full variable domain, rest sourced from reference TRBV7-9 and TRBJ1-5, is DTGVSQNPRHKITKRGQNVTFRCDPISEHNRLYWYRQTLGQGPEFLTYFQNEAQLEKSRLLSDRFSAERPKGSFSTLEIQRTEQGDSAMYLCASSMTGGNQPQHFGDGTRLSIL.

V is TRBV19 and J is TRBJ1-1; perhaps TRBD1 as D (5 bases). Trimming left V 1 base short and J 4 bases short, with 10 bases between. Germline V gene sequence: CDR1 LNHDA, CDR2 SQIVND (reference sequence). The CDR3 is made up of 14 amino acids. Written as DNA, the CDR3 is TGTGCCAGTAGTATAGTGGGGGGAACCACTGAAGCTTTCTTT. Protein sequence: CASSIVGGTTEAFF.

Worth noting for this clone: With only one base between it and a far larger clone, this is likely a read error. This CDR3 is also generated by other DNA sequences in the sample. The J gene is TRBJ1-1, the V gene TRBV7-6; 9 bases align to TRBD1. The CDR3 length is 12 residues. J gave up 11 bases and V 6 bases, and 7 bases lay outside the gene matches. Germline V gene sequence: CDR1 SGHVS, CDR2 FNYEAQ. The CDR3 nucleotides read TGTGCCAGCAGTTTACCGGGACAGGGTGCTTTCTTT. Translation: CASSLPGQGAFF.

The V and J genes are TRBV19 and TRBJ1-5; no reliable D call. This CDR3 comprises 12 residues. The V and J ends lost 5 bases and 5 bases respectively, with 7 bases between them. Germline-derived CDR1 and CDR2 are LNHDA and SQIVND (reference sequence). CDR3 in amino acids: CASSPVYQPQHF. The CDR3 DNA reads TGTGCCAGTAGTCCTGTATATCAGCCCCAGCATTTT.